This T cell receptor beta chain stems from a study of cytomegalovirus exposure and HLA in healthy donors. General study results and limits: It was about 180 TCR beta chains that were listed as cytomegalovirus-associated.

This clone showed up just once. As yet, its antigen is unknown. V was trimmed by 8 bases and J by 9 bases, leaving 23 bases between them. Germline V gene lookup returns CDR1 MGHDK and CDR2 SYGVNS. The CDR3 has 14 residues. PCR employed 60 Vbeta and 13 Jbeta primers. Clones were read by immunoSEQ multiplex PCR, and TCRdb kept only the in-frame ones, dropping some. The sample carries over 100,000 clones, around four fifths recorded once. The chain combines TRBV25-1 with TRBJ2-7; D is ambiguous. The TCR originated in a woman aged 50 to 60 in good health and CMV-seropositive. Sequences were obtained from PBMCs. This chain's CDR3 is CASFRKQLLRWQYF. CDR3 DNA sequence: TGTGCCAGCTTCCGGAAACAGCTCCTACGATGGCAGTACTTC.